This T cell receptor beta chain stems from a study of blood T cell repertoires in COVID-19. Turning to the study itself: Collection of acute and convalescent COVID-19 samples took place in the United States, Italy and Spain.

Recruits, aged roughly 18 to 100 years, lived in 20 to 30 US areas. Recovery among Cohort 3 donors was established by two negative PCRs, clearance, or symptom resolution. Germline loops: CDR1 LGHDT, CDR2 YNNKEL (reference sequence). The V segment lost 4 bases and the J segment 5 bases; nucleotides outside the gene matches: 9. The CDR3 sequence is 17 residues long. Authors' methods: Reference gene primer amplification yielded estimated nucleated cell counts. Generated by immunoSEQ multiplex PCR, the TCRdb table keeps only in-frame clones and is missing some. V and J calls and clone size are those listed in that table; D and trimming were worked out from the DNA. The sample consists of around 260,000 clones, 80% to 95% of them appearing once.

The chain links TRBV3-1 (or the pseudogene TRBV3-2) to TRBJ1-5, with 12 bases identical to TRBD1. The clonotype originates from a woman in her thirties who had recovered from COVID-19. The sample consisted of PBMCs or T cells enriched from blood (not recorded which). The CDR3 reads CASSPGTGGPLYQPQHF. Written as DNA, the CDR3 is TGTGCCAGCAGCCCCGGGACAGGGGGCCCCCTTTATCAGCCCCAGCATTTT.